The 20 T cell receptor beta chains listed next were all sequenced from one sample in a study of Ad26.COV2.S vaccination and SARS-CoV-2 variants. Treatment in this sample: about 20 received Ad26.COV2.S at low or high dose, single or two shots; roughly five received placebo; per-sample allocation not given. Following the first vaccine or placebo injection, samples were taken on day 63. Sequencing was performed with immunoSEQ multiplex PCR; in TCRdb, only in-frame clones are kept and a portion is missing. The table records fewer than 400,000 clones, about 85% of them present only once. Material: peripheral blood, obtained in a trial of Ad26.COV2.S vaccine versus placebo. Receptors originate from a person aged 18-60 years who received the Ad26.COV2.S COVID-19 vaccine or a placebo.

V usage is TRBV24-1 and J usage is TRBJ2-2; D is perhaps TRBD1 (5 bases). Germline V gives CDR1 KGHDR, CDR2 SFDVKD. The CDR3 runs 16 residues. Trimming left V 4 bases short and J 6 bases short, with 17 bases between. In nucleotides, the CDR3 is TGTGCCACCAGTGACTCCCGCCAGGGTTTGGCCGGGGAGCTGTTTTTT. It specifies CATSDSRQGLAGELFF.

This clone was detected only once. In nucleotides, the CDR3 is TGCAGTGCTAGTGCTGGGGGCAATGCCTACGAGCAGTACTTC. Translation gives CSASAGGNAYEQYF. This sequence joins TRBV20-1 and TRBJ2-7; a weak D match, TRBD1 (6 bases). The CDR3 is 14 residues long. Trimming cost V 3 bases and J 2 bases, with 14 bases left between them. Germline assignment: CDR1 DFQATT and CDR2 SNEGSKA (reference sequence).

The table lists this clone with many counts. V usage is TRBV6-1 and J usage is TRBJ2-1; the D gene is possibly TRBD2 (7 bases). V gave up 0 bases and J gave up 2 bases, with 11 bases separating them. Germline CDR1 is MNHNS and CDR2 is SASEGT. The CDR3 is 16 residues long. CDR3 loop: CASSEAGGGTYNEQFF. DNA for the CDR3: TGTGCCAGCAGTGAAGCGGGAGGGGGGACCTACAATGAGCAGTTCTTC.

Comments on this clone: In the same sample, other DNA sequences code for this CDR3. The chain couples TRBV11-2 to TRBJ2-3; D call uncertain. V lost 3 bases to trimming and J lost 5 bases, with 3 bases between them. The CDR3 length is 11 residues. Looked up from germline, CDR1 is SGHAT and CDR2 is FQNNGV. This chain's CDR3 is CASSLRDTQYF. The CDR3 DNA follows: TGTGCCAGCAGCTTGAGAGATACGCAGTATTTT.

V usage is TRBV19 and J usage is TRBJ1-1; 10 bases match TRBD1. CDR3 length equals 13 residues. Germline V gene data show CDR1 as LNHDA and CDR2 as SQIVND (reference sequence). Trimming took 5 bases from V and 6 from J; bases not matched to a gene: 3. DNA of the CDR3: TGTGCCAGTAGTGACAGGGGGCATTCTGAAGCTTTCTTT. It translates to CASSDRGHSEAFF. The full variable domain, in which reference TRBV19 and TRBJ1-1 provide the parts outside the CDR3, is DGGITQSPKYLFRKEGQNVTLSCEQNLNHDAMYWYRQDPGQGLRLIYYSQIVNDFQKGDIAEGYSVSREKKESFPLTVTSAQKNPTAFYLCASSDRGHSEAFFGQGTRLTVV.

The chain links TRBV4-3 to TRBJ2-7, with D perhaps matching TRBD1 (6 bases). The ends were cut back, 0 bases at V and 5 bases at J, with 14 bases in the middle. The CDR3 totals 15 residues. Germline assignment: CDR1 LGHNA and CDR2 YSLEER. CDR3: CASSQEVGGEDEQYF. As DNA, the CDR3 is TGCGCCAGCAGCCAAGAAGTAGGGGGTGAGGACGAGCAGTACTTC.

V and J are TRBV6-5 and TRBJ1-3, with D possibly TRBD1 on 6 matching bases. CDR1 MNHEY and CDR2 SVGAGI come from the germline V gene. The germline V and J ends were trimmed by 0 bases and 4 bases, with 10 bases remaining between them. The CDR3 covers 15 residues. The CDR3 DNA reads as TGTGCCAGCAGTTACTCGGGGGCCAGGGGAAACACCATATATTTT. As protein: CASSYSGARGNTIYF.

The chain joins TRBV7-9 to TRBJ1-2; D gene uncertain. There are 14 residues in the CDR3. Trimming removed 6 bases from V and 4 bases from J, with 15 bases in between. Germline V lookup: CDR1 SEHNR, CDR2 FQNEAQ (reference sequence). DNA for the CDR3: TGTGCCAGCAGGTATCGTGATGGACCCTATGGCTACACCTTC. Residues: CASRYRDGPYGYTF.

The chain carries TRBV5-1 and TRBJ1-1; a possible D gene is TRBD1 (5 bases). Trimming removed 1 base at V and 6 bases at J, with 13 bases between. This CDR3 is 14 amino acids long. Germline lookup yields CDR1 SGHRS and CDR2 YFSETQ. The CDR3: CASSLTAGLPEAFF. The CDR3 DNA is TGCGCCAGCAGCTTGACCGCGGGGCTCCCTGAAGCTTTCTTT.

This chain connects TRBV4-1 to TRBJ2-5, with 13 positions matching TRBD2. J lost 4 bases, V lost 0 bases, and 11 bases had no gene match. Germline V gene lookup returns CDR1 MGHRA and CDR2 YSYEKL. The CDR3 spans 19 residues. The CDR3 loop is CASSQDMAQGLAGIETQYF. CDR3 nucleotides: TGCGCCAGCAGCCAAGATATGGCGCAGGGACTAGCGGGGATAGAGACCCAGTACTTC.

The V and J genes are TRBV14 and TRBJ2-1; TRBD2 is a possible D gene (7 bases). The CDR3 has 14 residues. Germline V lookup: CDR1 SGHDN, CDR2 FVKESK. With 5 bases removed from V and 6 bases from J, the gap between germline ends came to 14 bases. Here the CDR3 reads CASSKQGLFNEQFF. In nucleotides, the CDR3 is TGTGCCAGCAGCAAACAGGGACTATTCAATGAGCAGTTCTTC.

CDR3 nucleotides: TGCGCCAGCAGCCAAAGGCCCTCAGGGATTGGAGCCTTCGTCACTGAAGCTTTCTTT. It codes for CASSQRPSGIGAFVTEAFF. The chain combines TRBV4-3 with TRBJ1-1; a weak D match, TRBD1 (5 bases). V dropped 2 bases and J dropped 4 bases, with 26 bases sitting between them. Germline CDR1 reads LGHNA; CDR2 reads YSLEER. The CDR3 extends over 19 amino acids.

The chain joins TRBV4-3 to TRBJ2-2, with 7 bases identical to TRBD1. V lost 4 bases and J lost 2; bases outside the gene matches: 4. Germline loops: CDR1 LGHNA, CDR2 YSLEER. The CDR3 is 15 amino acids. The CDR3 DNA is TGCGCCAGCAGCCTAGCAGGGGGAAACACCGGGGAGCTGTTTTTT. Translating gives CASSLAGGNTGELFF.

This sequence joins TRBV5-6 and TRBJ1-3, with a tentative D call TRBD1 (5 bases). The CDR3 runs 16 residues. Trimming took 4 bases from V and 0 from J, leaving 14 bases between them. Germline CDR1 reads SGHDT; CDR2 reads YYEEEE. The CDR3 is CASSAYGTTSGNTIYF. CDR3 DNA sequence: TGTGCCAGCAGCGCATATGGGACGACCTCTGGAAACACCATATATTTT. Based on the CDR3 plus reference TRBV5-6 and TRBJ1-3, the full variable domain is DAGVTQSPTHLIKTRGQQVTLRCSPKSGHDTVSWYQQALGQGPQFIFQYYEEEERQRGNFPDRFSGHQFPNYSSELNVNALLLGDSALYLCASSAYGTTSGNTIYFGEGSWLTVV.

This clone was counted once. The chain employs TRBV27 and TRBJ2-7; possibly TRBD2 for D (5 bases). Trimming pared 5 bases from V and 3 bases from J, leaving 11 bases between. Germline CDR1 reads MNHEY; CDR2 reads SMNVEV (reference sequence). The CDR3 contains 13 residues. CDR3: CASSPGLFYEQYF. CDR3 bases: TGTGCCAGCAGTCCCGGACTTTTCTACGAGCAGTACTTC.

This chain uses TRBV10-3 with TRBJ1-2; 9 bases line up with TRBD1. Germline CDR1 is ENHRY and CDR2 is SYGVKD. The V gene end was trimmed by 6 bases and the J gene end by 6 bases; junction bases not matched to a gene: 5. The CDR3 covers 13 residues. The CDR3 spells CAISRTGEDGYTF. CDR3 bases: TGTGCCATCAGCAGGACAGGGGAGGATGGCTACACCTTC.

The rearrangement joins TRBV6-6 to TRBJ2-7; 7 nucleotides line up with TRBD1. Trimming at V came to 0 bases and at J to 2 bases, leaving 4 bases not matched to a gene. The CDR3 runs 15 residues. Germline V gene data show CDR1 as MNHNY and CDR2 as SVGAGI (reference sequence). The CDR3 loop is CASSYSEQGAYEQYF. The CDR3 DNA reads TGTGCCAGCAGTTACTCGGAGCAGGGGGCCTACGAGCAGTACTTC.

The chain joins TRBV5-1 to TRBJ2-2, with 13 bases fitting TRBD2. Germline values: CDR1 SGHRS, CDR2 YFSETQ. V trimming: 4 bases; J trimming: 6 bases; junction bases outside the gene matches: 6. The CDR3 has 16 amino acids. DNA of the CDR3: TGCGCCAGCAGCCCCACTAGCGGGGGGGCACCCGGGGAGCTGTTTTTT. Amino acids: CASSPTSGGAPGELFF.

The J gene is TRBJ2-7, the V gene TRBV15; D is unclear. V was pared by 0 bases and J by 5 bases, with 8 bases between. CDR1 LNHNV and CDR2 YYDKDF come from the germline V gene (reference sequence). This CDR3 contains 13 residues. CDR3 protein: CATSRDQINEQYF. The CDR3 nucleotides read TGTGCCACCAGCAGAGATCAGATCAACGAGCAGTACTTC.

CDR3 in amino acids: CASSRAGYNEQFF. CDR3 sequence (DNA): TGTGCCAGCAGTCGGGCGGGCTACAATGAGCAGTTCTTC. The chain couples TRBV25-1 to TRBJ2-1; the D gene is possibly TRBD2 (5 bases). Germline V gene lookup returns CDR1 MGHDK and CDR2 SYGVNS. V was cut by 5 bases and J by 3 bases, with 8 bases left in between. The CDR3 is 13 residues long.